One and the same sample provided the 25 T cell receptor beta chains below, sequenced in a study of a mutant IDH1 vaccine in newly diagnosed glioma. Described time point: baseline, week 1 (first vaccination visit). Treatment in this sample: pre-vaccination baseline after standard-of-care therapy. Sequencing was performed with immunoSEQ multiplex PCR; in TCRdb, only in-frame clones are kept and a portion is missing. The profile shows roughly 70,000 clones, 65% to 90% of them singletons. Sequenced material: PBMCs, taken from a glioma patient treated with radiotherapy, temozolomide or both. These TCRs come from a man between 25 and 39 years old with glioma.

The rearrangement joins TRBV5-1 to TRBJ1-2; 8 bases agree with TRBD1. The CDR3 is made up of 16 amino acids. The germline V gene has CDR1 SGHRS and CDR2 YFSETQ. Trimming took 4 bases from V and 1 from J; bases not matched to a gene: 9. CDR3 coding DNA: TGCGCCAGCAGCCTGACAGGGGTCACAATTAACTATGGCTACACCTTC. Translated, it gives CASSLTGVTINYGYTF. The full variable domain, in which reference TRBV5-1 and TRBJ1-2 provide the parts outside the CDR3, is KAGVTQTPRYLIKTRGQQVTLSCSPISGHRSVSWYQQTPGQGLQFLFEYFSETQRNKGNFPGRFSGRQFSNSRSEMNVSTLELGDSALYLCASSLTGVTINYGYTFGSGTRLTVV.

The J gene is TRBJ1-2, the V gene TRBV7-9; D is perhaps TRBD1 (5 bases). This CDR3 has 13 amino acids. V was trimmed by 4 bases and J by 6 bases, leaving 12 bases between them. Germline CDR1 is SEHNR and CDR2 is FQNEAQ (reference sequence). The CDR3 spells CASSSARVNGYTF. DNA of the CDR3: TGTGCCAGCAGCTCCGCCAGGGTGAATGGCTACACCTTC.

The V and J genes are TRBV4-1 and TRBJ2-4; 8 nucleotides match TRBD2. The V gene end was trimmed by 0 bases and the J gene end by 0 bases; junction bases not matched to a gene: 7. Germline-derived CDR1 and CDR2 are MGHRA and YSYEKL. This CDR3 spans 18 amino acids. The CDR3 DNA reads TGCGCCAGCAGCCAAGATCAGGAGAGCGGGGGAGCCAAAAACATTCAGTACTTC. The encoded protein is CASSQDQESGGAKNIQYF.

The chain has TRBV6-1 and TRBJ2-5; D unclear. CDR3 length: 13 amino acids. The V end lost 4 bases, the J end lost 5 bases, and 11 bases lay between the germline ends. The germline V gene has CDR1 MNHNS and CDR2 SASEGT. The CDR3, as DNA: TGTGCCAGCAGTGGGACGACGAGGGAGACCCAGTACTTC. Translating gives CASSGTTRETQYF.

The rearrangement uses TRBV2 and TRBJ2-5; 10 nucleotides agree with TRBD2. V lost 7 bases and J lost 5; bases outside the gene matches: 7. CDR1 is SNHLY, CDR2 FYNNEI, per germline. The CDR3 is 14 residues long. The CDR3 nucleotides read TGTGCCAGCAACGGACTAGCGGTAATTGAGACCCAGTACTTC. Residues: CASNGLAVIETQYF.

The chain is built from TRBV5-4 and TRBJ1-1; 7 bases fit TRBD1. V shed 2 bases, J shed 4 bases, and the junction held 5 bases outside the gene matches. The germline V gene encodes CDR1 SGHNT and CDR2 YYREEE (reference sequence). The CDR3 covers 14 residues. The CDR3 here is CASSFEGAPTEAFF. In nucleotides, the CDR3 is TGTGCCAGCAGCTTCGAGGGGGCACCCACTGAAGCTTTCTTT. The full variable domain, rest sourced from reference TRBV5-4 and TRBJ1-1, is ETGVTQSPTHLIKTRGQQVTLRCSSQSGHNTVSWYQQALGQGPQFIFQYYREEENGRGNFPPRFSGLQFPNYSSELNVNALELDDSALYLCASSFEGAPTEAFFGQGTRLTVV.

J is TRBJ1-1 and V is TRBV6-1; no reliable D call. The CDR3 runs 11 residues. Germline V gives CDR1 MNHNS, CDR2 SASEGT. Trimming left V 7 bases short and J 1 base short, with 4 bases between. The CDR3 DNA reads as TGTGCCAGCAATCGGAACACTGAAGCTTTCTTT. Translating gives CASNRNTEAFF.

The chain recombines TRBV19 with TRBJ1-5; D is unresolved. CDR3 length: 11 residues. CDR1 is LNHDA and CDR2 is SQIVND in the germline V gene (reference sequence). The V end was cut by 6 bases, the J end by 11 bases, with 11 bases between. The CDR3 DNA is TGTGCCAGTAGGGGTCTCGGGTCCCAGCATTTT. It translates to CASRGLGSQHF. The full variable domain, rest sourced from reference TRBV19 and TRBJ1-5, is DGGITQSPKYLFRKEGQNVTLSCEQNLNHDAMYWYRQDPGQGLRLIYYSQIVNDFQKGDIAEGYSVSREKKESFPLTVTSAQKNPTAFYLCASRGLGSQHFGDGTRLSIL.

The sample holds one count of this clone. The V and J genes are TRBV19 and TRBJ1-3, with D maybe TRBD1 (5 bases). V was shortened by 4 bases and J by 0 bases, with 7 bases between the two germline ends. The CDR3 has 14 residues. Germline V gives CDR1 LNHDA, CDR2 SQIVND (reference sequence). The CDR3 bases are TGTGCCAGTAGTAAGAGGGGCTCTGGAAACACCATATATTTT. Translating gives CASSKRGSGNTIYF.

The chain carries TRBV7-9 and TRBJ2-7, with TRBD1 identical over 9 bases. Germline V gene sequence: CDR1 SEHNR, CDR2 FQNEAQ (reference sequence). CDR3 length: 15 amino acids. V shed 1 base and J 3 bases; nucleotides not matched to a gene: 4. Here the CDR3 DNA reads TGTGCCAGCAGCTTAGGGCGGACAGGGGTCTACGAGCAGTACTTC. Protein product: CASSLGRTGVYEQYF.

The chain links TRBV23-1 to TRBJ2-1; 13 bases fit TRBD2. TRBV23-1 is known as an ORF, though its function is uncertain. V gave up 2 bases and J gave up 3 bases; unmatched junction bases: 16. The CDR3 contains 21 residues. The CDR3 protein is CASSQGNEVKTSGGNYNEQFF. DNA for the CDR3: TGCGCCAGCAGTCAAGGCAACGAGGTCAAGACTAGCGGGGGGAACTACAATGAGCAGTTCTTC.

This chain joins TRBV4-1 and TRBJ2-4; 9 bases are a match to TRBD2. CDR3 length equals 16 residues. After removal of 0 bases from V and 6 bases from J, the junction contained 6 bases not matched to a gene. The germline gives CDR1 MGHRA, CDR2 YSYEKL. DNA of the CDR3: TGCGCCAGCAGCCAAGAACCCGGGACTAGCACAAACATTCAGTACTTC. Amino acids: CASSQEPGTSTNIQYF.

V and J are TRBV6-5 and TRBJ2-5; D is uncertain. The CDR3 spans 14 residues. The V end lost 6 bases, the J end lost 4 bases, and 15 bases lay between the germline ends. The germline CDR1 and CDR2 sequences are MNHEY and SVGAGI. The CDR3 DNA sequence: TGTGCCAGCAGCGCCGAGGAAAGTGGAGAGACCCAGTACTTC. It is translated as CASSAEESGETQYF.

The CDR3 spells CAISPGQGARGYTF. DNA of the CDR3: TGTGCCATCAGTCCGGGACAGGGGGCTCGTGGCTACACCTTC. The chain carries TRBV10-3 and TRBJ1-2, with TRBD1 identical over 12 bases. The CDR3 runs to 14 residues. Trimming at V came to 5 bases and at J to 7 bases, leaving 5 bases not matched to a gene. CDR1 and CDR2 (germline): ENHRY, SYGVKD.

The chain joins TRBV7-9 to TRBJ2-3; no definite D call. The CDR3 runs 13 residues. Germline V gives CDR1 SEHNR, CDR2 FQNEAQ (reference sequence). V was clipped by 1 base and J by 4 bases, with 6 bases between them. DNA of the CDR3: TGTGCCAGCAGCTTAGAGGTCCCAGATACGCAGTATTTT. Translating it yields CASSLEVPDTQYF.

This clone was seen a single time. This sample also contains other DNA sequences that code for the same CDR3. CDR3: CAGGRRGQETQYF. The CDR3 DNA sequence: TGTGCGGGGGGGCGGCGGGGGCAAGAGACCCAGTACTTC. V usage is TRBV30 and J usage is TRBJ2-5; D is possibly TRBD2 (7 bases). CDR1 and CDR2 from the germline V gene are GTSNPN and SVGIG (reference sequence). This CDR3 region has 13 residues.

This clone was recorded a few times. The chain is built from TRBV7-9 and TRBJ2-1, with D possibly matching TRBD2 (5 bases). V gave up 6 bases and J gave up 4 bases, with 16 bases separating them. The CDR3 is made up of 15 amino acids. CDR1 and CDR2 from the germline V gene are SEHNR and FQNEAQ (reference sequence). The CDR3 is CASRPIDGLYNEQFF. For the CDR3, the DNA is TGTGCCAGCAGGCCGATTGACGGACTGTACAATGAGCAGTTCTTC.

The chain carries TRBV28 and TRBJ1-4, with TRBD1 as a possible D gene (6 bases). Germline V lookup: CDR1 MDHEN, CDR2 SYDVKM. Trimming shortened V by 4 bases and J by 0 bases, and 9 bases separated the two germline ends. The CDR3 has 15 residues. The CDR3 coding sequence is TGTGCCAGCAGTTCACCAGGGGCAACTAATGAAAAACTGTTTTTT. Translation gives CASSSPGATNEKLFF.

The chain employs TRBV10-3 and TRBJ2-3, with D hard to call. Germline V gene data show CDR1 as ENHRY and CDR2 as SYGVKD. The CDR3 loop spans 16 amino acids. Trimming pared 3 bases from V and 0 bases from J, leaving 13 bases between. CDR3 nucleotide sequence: TGTGCCATCAGTGACATCACTCGAGCTAGCACAGATACGCAGTATTTT. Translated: CAISDITRASTDTQYF.

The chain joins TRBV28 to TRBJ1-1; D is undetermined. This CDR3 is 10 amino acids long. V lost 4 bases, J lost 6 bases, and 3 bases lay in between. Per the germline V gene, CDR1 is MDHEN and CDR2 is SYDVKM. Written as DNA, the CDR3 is TGTGCCAGCAGTTCCGCTGAAGCTTTCTTT. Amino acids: CASSSAEAFF. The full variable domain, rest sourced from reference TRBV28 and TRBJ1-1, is DVKVTQSSRYLVKRTGEKVFLECVQDMDHENMFWYRQDPGLGLRLIYFSYDVKMKEKGDIPEGYSVSREKKERFSLILESASTNQTSMYLCASSSAEAFFGQGTRLTVV.

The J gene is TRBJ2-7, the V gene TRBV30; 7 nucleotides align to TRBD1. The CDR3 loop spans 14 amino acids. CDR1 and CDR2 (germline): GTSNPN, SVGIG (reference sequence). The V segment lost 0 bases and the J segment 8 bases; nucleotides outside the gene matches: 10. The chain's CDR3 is CAWSVDRVKEQQYF. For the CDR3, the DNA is TGTGCCTGGAGTGTCGACAGGGTAAAGGAACAGCAGTACTTC.

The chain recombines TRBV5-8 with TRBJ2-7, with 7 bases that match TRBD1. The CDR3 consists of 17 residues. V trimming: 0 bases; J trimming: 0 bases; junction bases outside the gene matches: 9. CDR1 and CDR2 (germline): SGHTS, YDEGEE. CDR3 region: CASSLVGGTEYSYEQYF. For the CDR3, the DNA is TGTGCCAGCAGCTTGGTAGGTGGGACAGAATACTCCTACGAGCAGTACTTC.

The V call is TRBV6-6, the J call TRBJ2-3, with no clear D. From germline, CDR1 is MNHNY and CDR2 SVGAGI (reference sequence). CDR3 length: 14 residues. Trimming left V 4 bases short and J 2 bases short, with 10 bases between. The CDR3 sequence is CASSSHMDTDTQYF. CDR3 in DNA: TGTGCCAGCAGTTCCCACATGGACACAGATACGCAGTATTTT.

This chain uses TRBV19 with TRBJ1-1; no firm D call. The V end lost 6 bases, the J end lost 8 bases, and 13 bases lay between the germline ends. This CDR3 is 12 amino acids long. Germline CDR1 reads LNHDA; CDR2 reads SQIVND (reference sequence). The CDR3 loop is CASSPPSGEAFF. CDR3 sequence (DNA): TGTGCCAGTAGCCCGCCGTCGGGCGAAGCTTTCTTT. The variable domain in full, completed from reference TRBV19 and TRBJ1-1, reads DGGITQSPKYLFRKEGQNVTLSCEQNLNHDAMYWYRQDPGQGLRLIYYSQIVNDFQKGDIAEGYSVSREKKESFPLTVTSAQKNPTAFYLCASSPPSGEAFFGQGTRLTVV.

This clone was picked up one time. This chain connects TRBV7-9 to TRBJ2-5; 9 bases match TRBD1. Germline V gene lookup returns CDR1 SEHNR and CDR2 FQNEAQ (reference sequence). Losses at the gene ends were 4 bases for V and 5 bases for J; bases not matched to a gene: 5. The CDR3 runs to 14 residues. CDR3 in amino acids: CASSYTGGWETQYF. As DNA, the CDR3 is TGTGCCAGCAGCTATACAGGGGGCTGGGAGACCCAGTACTTC.